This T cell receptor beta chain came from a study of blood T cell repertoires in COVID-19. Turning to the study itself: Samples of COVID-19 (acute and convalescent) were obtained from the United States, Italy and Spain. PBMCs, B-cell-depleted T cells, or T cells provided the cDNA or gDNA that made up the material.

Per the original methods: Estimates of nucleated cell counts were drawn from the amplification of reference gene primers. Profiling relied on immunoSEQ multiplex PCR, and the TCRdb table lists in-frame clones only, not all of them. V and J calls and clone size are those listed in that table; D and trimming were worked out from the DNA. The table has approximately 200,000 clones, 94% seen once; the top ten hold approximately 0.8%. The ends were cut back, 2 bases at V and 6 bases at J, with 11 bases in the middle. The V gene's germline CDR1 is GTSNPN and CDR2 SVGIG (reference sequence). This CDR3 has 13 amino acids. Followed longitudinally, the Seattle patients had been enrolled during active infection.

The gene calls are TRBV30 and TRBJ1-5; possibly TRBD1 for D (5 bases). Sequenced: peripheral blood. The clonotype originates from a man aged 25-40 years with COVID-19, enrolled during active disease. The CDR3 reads CAWSPGESQPQHF. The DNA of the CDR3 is TGTGCCTGGAGTCCGGGGGAAAGTCAGCCCCAGCATTTT.